This TCR beta chain is from a study of cytomegalovirus exposure and HLA in healthy donors. Primers: 60 Vbeta forward and 13 Jbeta reverse. The assay was immunoSEQ multiplex PCR, and TCRdb's table has in-frame clones only and misses some. Altogether 110,000 to 150,000 clones are present, more than 75% being singletons, with the ten largest covering around 3.2%. From germline, CDR1 is SQVTM and CDR2 ANQGSEA. The CDR3 consists of 15 residues. V lost 4 bases and J lost 6; bases outside the gene matches: 7. This TCR derives from a female donor in good health and CMV-seronegative. Sequenced: PBMCs. The rearrangement uses TRBV29-1 and TRBJ2-1, with 12 positions matching TRBD2. The CDR3 protein is CSVGRSSGRGNEQFF. As DNA, the CDR3 is TGCAGCGTTGGGAGGTCTAGCGGGAGGGGCAATGAGCAGTTCTTC.